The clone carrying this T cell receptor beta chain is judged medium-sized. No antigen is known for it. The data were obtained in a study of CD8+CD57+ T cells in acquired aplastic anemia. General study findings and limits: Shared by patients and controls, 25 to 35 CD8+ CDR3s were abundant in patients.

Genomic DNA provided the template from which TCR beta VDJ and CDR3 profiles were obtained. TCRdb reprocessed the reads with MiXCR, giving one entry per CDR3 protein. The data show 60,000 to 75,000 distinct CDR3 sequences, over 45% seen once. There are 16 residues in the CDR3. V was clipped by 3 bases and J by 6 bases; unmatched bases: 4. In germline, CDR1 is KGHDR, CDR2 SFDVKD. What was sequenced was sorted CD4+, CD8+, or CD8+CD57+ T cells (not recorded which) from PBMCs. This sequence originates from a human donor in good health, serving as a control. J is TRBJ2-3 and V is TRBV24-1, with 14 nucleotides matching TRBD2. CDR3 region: CATSDPGLAGVDTQYF. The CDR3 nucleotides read TGTGCCACCAGTGATCCGGGACTAGCGGGAGTCGATACGCAGTATTTT.